This T cell receptor (beta chain) was found in a study of blood T cell repertoires in COVID-19. There are 15 residues in the CDR3. V dropped 4 bases and J dropped 4 bases, with 17 bases sitting between them. The germline gives CDR1 MNHEY, CDR2 SVGEGT. The protocol was immunoSEQ multiplex PCR, while the TCRdb copy is restricted to in-frame clones and leaves out a portion. Of some 75,000 clones listed, about three quarters were seen once; the top ten hold 20%. This clonotype originated in an elderly woman with active or convalescent COVID-19. The sequencing sample was made of peripheral blood. This chain connects TRBV6-2 or TRBV6-3 to TRBJ2-7, with D possibly being TRBD2 (7 bases). This chain's CDR3 is CASSWGPGLTYEQYF. In nucleotides, the CDR3 is TGTGCCAGCAGTTGGGGGCCGGGACTAACTTACGAGCAGTACTTC.